This T cell receptor beta chain was captured in a study of CD8+CD57+ T cells in acquired aplastic anemia. Selection for sequencing was limited to patients who had shown CD8+CD57+ cell expansion by flow cytometry. Receipt of therapy had not occurred in any patient by the time of blood sampling. For CDR3 and TCR beta VDJ profiling, genomic DNA was the template used. TCRdb re-derived calls from the reads in MiXCR, one entry per CDR3 protein. The sample has about 200,000 distinct CDR3 sequences, under 55% seen once. The sequence came from a human donor with aplastic anemia. Material: sorted CD4+, CD8+, or CD8+CD57+ T cells (not recorded which) from PBMCs.

Written as DNA, the CDR3 is TGTGCCAGCAGTTACCTGGACAGGGCACCTAATTCACCCCTCCACTTT. This encodes CASSYLDRAPNSPLHF. The chain couples TRBV25-1 to TRBJ1-6, with TRBD1 matching over 8 bases. The CDR3 sequence is 16 residues long. Germline V gene lookup returns CDR1 MGHDK and CDR2 SYGVNS. V was clipped by 5 bases and J by 6 bases; unmatched bases: 9.